Here is one T cell receptor (beta chain) with its context. The antigen it recognizes is unknown. No base-level quality is on record; no much larger clone is a single base apart. One collaborating source in Seattle enrolled patients while the patients were actively infected and followed the patients over time throughout the course of disease. Collaborating institutions collected whole blood in K2EDTA tubes following their own protocols. For TCRbeta analysis, collaborators shipped samples in one of three forms: frozen whole blood, isolated PBMCs, or DNA extracted from either of those sample types. This entry belongs to a study of blood T cell repertoires in COVID-19 (dated by TCRdb to 2020 to 2021). In terms of the full investigation: Collaborator samples came from the United States, Italy and Spain and covered acute and convalescent phases of COVID-19. Subjects who had been exposed to COVID-19, were actively infected with it, or had recovered from it provided the deeply sampled blood TCRbeta repertoires that made up the dataset. The repertoires were made available in a free public database intended to serve as a resource for research on the immune response to SARS-CoV-2. A de-identified subject ID, COVID-19 status, age in years and sex were almost always included in the sample metadata. The prospective study material was composed of cDNA or gDNA derived from T cells, B-cell-depleted T cells, or PBMCs. Samples came from the ongoing ImmuneRACE study (first 160 participants) plus 1,254 subjects from 6 global collaborators. HLA class I and class II types, where available, came from metadata supplied by the sample provider rather than from assay-based typing.

The immunoSEQ Assay, a bias-controlled multiplex PCR, was used to amplify TCRbeta CDR3 regions from genomic DNA. Processing in the source paper ran as follows. The number of nucleated cells in each sample was estimated by amplification of reference gene primers within the assay. Sequence reads were collapsed and filtered to measure the absolute abundance of every unique TCRbeta CDR3 rearrangement. For each sample, productive Simpson clonality was calculated as the square root of Simpson's diversity index over productive rearrangements. Held by TCRdb, this immuneACCESS table contains in-frame sequences only and omits some clones. Under half of the omission traces to an unresolved V gene where checked; the cause of the rest is unknown. Clonal size and the V and J genes are those of that table, whereas D and trimming came from the DNA. The sample table shows roughly 150,000 clones, and around 81% are seen once. The top ten constitute around 8% of the sample.

The junction shows trimming of 5 bases on V and 3 bases on J, plus 13 bases between the germline ends. Reading from cysteine to phenylalanine, the CDR3 counts 14 amino acids. Left in the record is the CDR3 DNA by itself, 42 bases read in frame from the first base. CDR1 and CDR2 were assigned from the germline V gene as LGHNT and FRNRAP. Overall study outcomes, separate from this receptor: The amount of clinical and demographic metadata varied by source and participant and was provided uncurated.

The sample consisted of peripheral blood. This chain joins TRBV12-5 to TRBJ1-2; perhaps TRBD1 is the D gene, with 6 bases matching. This receptor was identified in a woman older than 75 with COVID-19, enrolled during active disease. Read as DNA, the sequence is TGTGCTAGTGGTGTACCCCAGGGGTACTATGGCTACACCTTC. It specifies CASGVPQGYYGYTF.